The T cell receptor beta chain under discussion was sequenced for a study of cytomegalovirus exposure and HLA in healthy donors. Study-level findings and limits: Donors were assumed by presence/absence analyses to have roughly uniform sequencing depth. In vitro testing confirmed a few CMV-associated chains as specific for CMV antigens. A missense variant in DCLRE1C was later tied to TCR beta V- and J-gene trimming. The number of N-insertions in an Asian-associated ancestry cluster was reportedly below the approximately 680-donor mean in a later analysis.

Notes on this clone: Antigen specificity is unknown.

The PCR was carried out with 60 Vbeta primers and 13 Jbeta primers. Some clones are missing from TCRdb's copy, which holds only in-frame ones; the method was immunoSEQ multiplex PCR. The sample holds about 200,000 clones. The ends were cut back, 10 bases at V and 8 bases at J, with 17 bases in the middle. The length of the CDR3 is 12 residues. The germline V gene has CDR1 MNHNS and CDR2 SASEGT. The sequence was collected from a woman in her 30s in good health and CMV-seropositive. Sequencing was done on a sample of PBMCs. The chain couples TRBV6-1 to TRBJ1-2, with a possible D match to TRBD1 (6 bases). As DNA, the CDR3 is TGTGCCACCAGCTATCAACAGGGAGGCTACACCTTC. It is translated as CATSYQQGGYTF.